This entry describes one T cell receptor beta chain. Its target is unknown. The data are from a study of CD8 T cell repertoires and HIV-1 epitope variants. At the level of the study: T cells were stimulated with Twenty-five Gag and Nef peptides separately. Tested: three Gag epitope families, Nef HW9 and YT9.

From germline, CDR1 is SGDLS and CDR2 YYNGEE. Trimming shortened V by 0 bases and J by 2 bases, and 9 bases separated the two germline ends. CDR3 length equals 14 residues. Method: immunoSEQ multiplex PCR; TCRdb's copy keeps in-frame clones and lacks some. There are about 6,300 clones in the sample; about 66% occur only once, and around two fifths lies in the top ten. The clonotype was recovered from a male donor with HIV. Sequencing input: cultured CD8+ T cells derived from PBMCs. The chain carries TRBV9 and TRBJ2-7; D is possibly TRBD2 (6 bases). The CDR3 region is CASSVAGDTYEQYF. In DNA form, the CDR3 reads TGTGCCAGCAGCGTAGCGGGGGATACCTACGAGCAGTACTTC.